The following is a T cell receptor (beta chain) sequence with its context. Its antigen is still unknown. Base-call qualities are not available, and no considerably larger clone is one nucleotide away. The entry originates in a study of long-term antiretroviral therapy in people with HIV (dated by TCRdb to between 2021 and 2024). For context, the study as a whole: The earliest samples were collected approximately a decade before the 2015 WHO recommendation for immediate ART, a period when ART was typically delayed until CD4 counts fell. A retrospective serial study tested whether changes in peripheral blood TRB repertoire composition and diversity were associated with ART initiation and durable HIV suppression. The cohort contributed roughly 200 cryopreserved PBMC samples from 25 to 35 adults with confirmed HIV infection, collected serially over a mean of around 6 years (range 1-12). About 35% of the 30 participants with HIV were female. No cross-contamination during QIAcube processing turned up in test extractions that ran a monoclonal T-cell line alongside some 34 polyclonal samples. Overall study results and their limits: Inferences about post-ART repertoire changes were limited because no data were available on ART adherence, viral resistance or therapy changes. Starting ART was linked to a significant rise in TRB diversity, yet even with long-term ART the diversity remained significantly lower than in transplant donor controls. Because pre-ART samples had limited cell numbers, profiling was done on unsorted PBMC rather than on sorted CD4+ and CD8+ T cells. HIV repertoires had narrower CDR3 length ranges than controls, and the network structure suggested an antigen-experienced repertoire that shifted only slightly toward naive after ART. The samples were dated from the mid-2000s to the late 2010s, and the ART regimens that were used may be less effective than current ART regimens. Limited PBMC availability meant only the TCR beta chain was sequenced, without alpha chain pairing. The repertoire was dominated across all time points by expanded TRB clones identified before ART initiation, although this dominance was seen to fluctuate and to decrease in many PLHIV after ART.

To be included, a participant needed at least one PBMC sample from before ART initiation plus at least two post-ART samples. Every participant with HIV received treatment in the United States of America. Cryopreserved samples of roughly 0.85-11 million PBMC were thawed and washed before DNA extraction. At the time of the earliest PBMC sample, participants with HIV were aged between roughly 23 and 60 years. PBMC samples were contributed by each participant from 1-4 timepoints before ART initiation and 2-8 timepoints after ART initiation, with a median of 7 samples. For every participant, serial HIV viral load, CD4+ T-cell count, ART history and demographic data were obtained. A Qiagen kit on a QIAcube was used to extract genomic DNA from unsorted PBMC, with samples processed in batches of 12. The immunoSEQ hsTCRB v3.0 assay was used at survey level resolution to sequence the TRB variable region. The targeted TRB sequencing depth was roughly 35,000-50,000 T-cell genomes per sample. TRB libraries were pooled and sequenced on an Illumina MiSeq using a v3 150-cycle kit. Per the original workflow: Repertoire analysis ran in R within a reproducible Nextflow workflow covering QC, data transformation and analysis. LymphoSeq2, an R package for exploring AIRR-Seq data, was used to implement the custom analyses. Several samples that yielded fewer than 5000 total TRB sequences were excluded, so that 150 to 200 HIV repertoires were analyzed. Of the roughly 180 retained HIV repertoires, about 59 were collected before and roughly 130 after ART initiation. Each repertoire was downsampled to 5000 TRB nucleotide sequences, and summary statistics were averaged across 100 downsampling iterations. Only TRB sequences with CDR3 regions of at least seven amino acids were retained for analysis. Two measures captured diversity: a Shannon entropy-derived clonality score and the Gini coefficient. In repertoire networks, the top 5000 CDR3 amino acid sequences were linked whenever an edit distance of one separated two sequences. For TRB CDR3 amino acid sequences, GLIPH2 was used to predict antigen specificity groups and MHC restriction. Known CMV, EBV, HIV or tissue antigen associations were flagged by matching CDR3 amino acid sequences against VDJdb and McPAS-TCR. Pre-ART, post-ART and control groups were compared with Wilcoxon signed-rank tests and Holm-Bonferroni correction. This is the immuneACCESS table as TCRdb keeps it, with only in-frame sequences that have V and J called. A part of the clones is gone; compared with another copy, unresolved V genes explain less than half, and the rest is unexplained. That table is the source of V, J and clone size, and D and trimming were worked out from the DNA. The sample table lists 20,000 to 30,000 clones, approximately 87% of them with a count of one. About 10% of the sample comes from the top ten.

Trimming removed 5 bases from V and 4 bases from J, leaving 6 bases between the germline ends. The CDR3 holds 11 amino acids from the cysteine to the phenylalanine. The kept DNA is CDR3 alone, 33 bases in frame from the first base. As encoded in the germline V gene (reference sequence), CDR1 is DFQATT while CDR2 is SNEGSKA. The sample consisted of unsorted PBMCs, taken 4.8 to 5 years after starting antiretroviral therapy. The receptor chain draws on TRBV20-1 and TRBJ2-1, with no confidently assigned D gene. The sequence derives from a middle-aged man with HIV. The DNA reads TGCAGTGCTCCTAAGTACAATGAGCAGTTCTTC. It translates as CSAPKYNEQFF.